The sequence of this T cell receptor beta chain was determined in a study of Graves' ophthalmopathy and Graves' hyperthyroidism. Ophthalmopathy donors showed moderate-to-severe activity, CAS ≥3, NOSPECS ≥4 and a duration under 3 months. Details on this clonotype: As yet, its antigen is unknown. A read error may account for a junction end that differs from germline.

Germline V gene sequence: CDR1 SGHRS, CDR2 YFSETQ. CDR3 length: 15 residues. Points from the study as a whole: Ophthalmopathy progression was predicted by the model at 60% to 71% sensitivity and under 75% specificity.

Amplified material comprised TCR beta CDR3 regions derived from RNA transcripts. Following a first-round RT-PCR that used HTBI primers, a second-round multiplex PCR was carried out. TCRdb fed the multiplex PCR reads into MiXCR, producing one record per CDR3 protein. The sample lists about 220,000 distinct CDR3 sequences; around a fifth were seen once. Sequencing input: peripheral blood. V is TRBV5-1 and J is TRBJ2-2; D call uncertain. The receptor's source is a woman aged 50 to 60 with Graves' ophthalmopathy. The CDR3: CAGSLDFGFPGELFF. The DNA of the CDR3 is TGCGCCGGCAGCTTGGATTTCGGGTTCCCCGGGGAGCTGTTTTTT.